These 21 T cell receptor beta chains share one sample of origin, sequenced in a study of blood T cell repertoires in COVID-19. This table comes from immunoSEQ multiplex PCR, and its TCRdb copy is limited to in-frame clones, with some not included. The sample holds approximately 300,000 clones, 90% seen once. The specimen sequenced was PBMCs or T cells enriched from blood (not recorded which). The receptor set was obtained from a woman in her 30s who had been exposed to COVID-19.

Turning to this clone: Other DNA sequences of this sample code for an identical CDR3. The chain carries TRBV4-3 and TRBJ2-2; TRBD1 matches 8 bases. The germline V gene encodes CDR1 LGHNA and CDR2 YSLEER. V gave up 1 base and J gave up 5 bases; unmatched junction bases: 3. This CDR3 is 15 amino acids long. CDR3 sequence reads: CASSQGTGGTGELFF. Here the CDR3 DNA reads TGCGCCAGCAGCCAAGGTACAGGGGGTACCGGGGAGCTGTTTTTT.

This chain links TRBV7-2 with TRBJ1-1; 7 bases align to TRBD1. This CDR3 spans 14 amino acids. The V gene's germline CDR1 is SGHTA and CDR2 FQGNSA. After removal of 6 bases from V and 4 bases from J, the junction contained 8 bases not matched to a gene. Written as DNA, the CDR3 is TGTGCCAGCAGATACCCGGACAGGTCCACTGAAGCTTTCTTT. Translated, it gives CASRYPDRSTEAFF.

J is TRBJ1-1 and V is TRBV6-5; D remains ambiguous. This CDR3 has 13 amino acids. Germline CDR1 MNHEY, CDR2 SVGAGI. The V end was cut by 2 bases, the J end by 10 bases, with 14 bases between. The CDR3 region has the DNA TGTGCCAGCAGTTACGGAGAATCTCGGAGAGCTTTCTTT. Translation: CASSYGESRRAFF.

DNA for the CDR3: TGTGCCAGAAGCAGCCCCGTGGTAGCGGTCCACGAGCAGTACTTC. It translates to CARSSPVVAVHEQYF. The chain carries TRBV5-3 and TRBJ2-7, with D perhaps matching TRBD2 (6 bases). TRBV5-3 qualifies as an ORF whose function is uncertain. The CDR3 length is 15 residues. Trimming removed 4 bases at V and 5 bases at J, with 19 bases between.

The J gene is TRBJ2-5, the V gene TRBV9; 7 bases fit TRBD1. The ends lost 0 bases at V and 4 bases at J; junction bases unmatched: 15. The CDR3 consists of 18 residues. Germline lookup yields CDR1 SGDLS and CDR2 YYNGEE. CDR3 in amino acids: CASSVGRSQGTATETQYF. CDR3 DNA: TGTGCCAGCAGCGTAGGGAGATCTCAGGGGACAGCAACAGAGACCCAGTACTTC.

V and J are TRBV27 and TRBJ1-6, with TRBD1 identical over 7 bases. V trimming: 4 bases; J trimming: 7 bases; junction bases outside the gene matches: 7. The CDR3 extends over 15 amino acids. Germline CDR1 MNHEY, CDR2 SMNVEV (reference sequence). The CDR3 DNA sequence: TGTGCCAGCAGTTCCAGACAGGGCGTAAATTCACCCCTCCACTTT. Protein product: CASSSRQGVNSPLHF.

V and J are TRBV4-2 and TRBJ2-1; tentative D call: TRBD1 (5 bases). V was clipped by 3 bases and J by 9 bases, with 9 bases between them. Germline V gene sequence: CDR1 LGHNA, CDR2 YNFKEQ. CDR3 length: 12 residues. CDR3 DNA sequence: TGTGCCAGCAGCCATCCTAGGGGTGAGCAGTTCTTC. This sequence encodes CASSHPRGEQFF.

This chain links TRBV5-1 with TRBJ1-2, with unresolved D. This CDR3 region has 15 residues. The V gene lost 1 base and the J gene lost 4 bases, with 14 bases spanning the gap. Germline V CDR1 and CDR2: SGHRS, YFSETQ. The CDR3 nucleotides read TGCGCCAGCAGCTTGACCATACAGTCTTCCTATGGCTACACCTTC. It encodes CASSLTIQSSYGYTF. The entire variable domain, with the rest obtained from reference TRBV5-1 and TRBJ1-2, is as follows: KAGVTQTPRYLIKTRGQQVTLSCSPISGHRSVSWYQQTPGQGLQFLFEYFSETQRNKGNFPGRFSGRQFSNSRSEMNVSTLELGDSALYLCASSLTIQSSYGYTFGSGTRLTVV.

This chain uses TRBV18 with TRBJ1-1; TRBD1 matches 7 bases. The V gene end was trimmed by 2 bases and the J gene end by 5 bases; junction bases not matched to a gene: 8. Germline CDR1 is KGHSH and CDR2 is LQKENI. The CDR3 spans 15 residues. CDR3 DNA sequence: TGTGCCAGCTCACCAGGCCCCGGGACAGATACTGAAGCTTTCTTT. It specifies CASSPGPGTDTEAFF.

The CDR3 reads CASSLTGEEAFF. The DNA for the CDR3 is TGTGCCAGCAGTCTGACAGGGGAGGAAGCTTTCTTT. This chain uses TRBV2 with TRBJ1-1; 8 bases are shared with TRBD1. The CDR3 is made up of 12 amino acids. With 5 bases clipped from V and 8 bases from J, the junction kept 4 bases outside the gene matches. Germline V gene data show CDR1 as SNHLY and CDR2 as FYNNEI.

The chain couples TRBV25-1 to TRBJ1-2; no reliable D call. Trimming cost V 1 base and J 4 bases, with 16 bases left between them. The CDR3 is 16 amino acids. Germline V gene lookup returns CDR1 MGHDK and CDR2 SYGVNS. CDR3 bases: TGTGCCAGCAGTGAATTCGGGGTAGGAATTTCCTATGGCTACACCTTC. Protein: CASSEFGVGISYGYTF.

This chain joins TRBV6-2 or TRBV6-3 and TRBJ1-1, with D unresolved. Germline CDR1 is MNHEY and CDR2 is SVGEGT. V lost 2 bases to trimming and J lost 4 bases, with 17 bases between them. This CDR3 is 16 amino acids long. The CDR3 sequence: CASSYRRLTRGTEAFF. The CDR3 DNA sequence: TGTGCCAGCAGTTACCGCCGGCTTACGAGAGGCACTGAAGCTTTCTTT.

The V and J genes are TRBV7-8 and TRBJ1-5; D might be TRBD1 (5 bases). CDR3 length: 16 residues. V was trimmed by 1 base and J by 1 base, leaving 11 bases between them. The germline V gene has CDR1 SGHVS and CDR2 FQNEAQ. Here the CDR3 reads CASSLVGGRSNQPQHF. In nucleotides, the CDR3 is TGTGCCAGCAGCTTAGTGGGGGGGAGAAGCAATCAGCCCCAGCATTTT.

The J gene is TRBJ1-1, the V gene TRBV19; weak D call: TRBD1 (6 bases). CDR1 and CDR2 from the germline V gene are LNHDA and SQIVND (reference sequence). The CDR3 spans 13 residues. V was trimmed by 5 bases and J by 9 bases, leaving 16 bases between them. The CDR3 loop is CASSLRTAGKAFF. The CDR3 DNA sequence: TGTGCCAGTAGTCTCCGGACAGCTGGGAAAGCTTTCTTT.

The gene calls are TRBV2 and TRBJ2-7; the match to TRBD2 covers 8 bases. CDR1 and CDR2 (germline): SNHLY, FYNNEI. The CDR3 is 18 amino acids. Losses at the gene ends were 1 base for V and 2 bases for J; bases not matched to a gene: 13. The CDR3 coding sequence is TGTGCCAGCAGTGAAGGCATACTAGCGGCCTACAGCCCCTACGAGCAGTACTTC. The encoded protein is CASSEGILAAYSPYEQYF.

The V and J genes are TRBV9 and TRBJ2-1; 10 bases fit TRBD2. This CDR3 is 19 amino acids long. Germline CDR1 and CDR2: SGDLS and YYNGEE. V lost 0 bases and J lost 2; bases outside the gene matches: 11. The CDR3 coding sequence is TGTGCCAGCAGCGTAGTCGGAGTTAGCGGGGGGCATACCTACAATGAGCAGTTCTTC. This translates into CASSVVGVSGGHTYNEQFF.

The chain employs TRBV7-3 and TRBJ2-3; perhaps TRBD1 as D (5 bases). Trimming cost V 5 bases and J 1 base, with 10 bases left between them. There are 14 residues in the CDR3. The germline V gene encodes CDR1 SGHTA and CDR2 FQGTGA. DNA for the CDR3: TGTGCCAGCAGCCCCCCAGGGCGCACAGATACGCAGTATTTT. Its translation: CASSPPGRTDTQYF.

This chain uses TRBV18 with TRBJ1-6; D remains unclear. The CDR3 has 13 amino acids. CDR1 and CDR2 (germline): KGHSH, LQKENI. Trimming took 7 bases from V and 7 from J, leaving 11 bases between them. For the CDR3, the DNA is TGTGCCAGCTTCGTCGGGTGGAATTCACCCCTCCACTTT. It specifies CASFVGWNSPLHF. Variable domain in full (rest from reference TRBV18 and TRBJ1-6): NAGVMQNPRHLVRRRGQEARLRCSPMKGHSHVYWYRQLPEEGLKFMVYLQKENIIDESGMPKERFSAEFPKEGPSILRIQQVVRGDSAAYFCASFVGWNSPLHFGNGTRLTVT.

The chain carries TRBV7-9 and TRBJ2-7; a possible D gene is TRBD2 (6 bases). With 5 bases removed from V and 5 bases from J, the gap between germline ends came to 16 bases. Per germline, CDR1 SEHNR and CDR2 FQNEAQ (reference sequence). The CDR3 totals 14 residues. CDR3 nucleotides: TGTGCCAGCAGCCTTATCCGGGACTCGAACGAGCAGTACTTC. Encoded protein: CASSLIRDSNEQYF.

The chain combines TRBV5-1 with TRBJ1-1, with D unresolved. Germline assignment: CDR1 SGHRS and CDR2 YFSETQ. V lost 0 bases, J lost 5 bases, and 8 bases lay in between. The CDR3 loop spans 13 amino acids. The chain's CDR3 is CASSLGFRTEAFF. The CDR3 DNA reads TGCGCCAGCAGCTTGGGGTTTCGGACTGAAGCTTTCTTT.

This clone appeared a single time. The genes are TRBV12-3 or TRBV12-4 and TRBJ2-7, with TRBD1 as a possible D gene (6 bases). V lost 6 bases and J 5 bases, leaving 14 bases between the germline ends. The CDR3 spans 13 residues. As DNA, the CDR3 is TGTGCCAGCAGGAGCGGCAGGGGCCACGAGCAGTACTTC. Amino acid sequence: CASRSGRGHEQYF.